The rows below give T cell receptor beta chains drawn from one sample of a study of blood T cell repertoires in COVID-19. TCRdb's table, derived via immunoSEQ multiplex PCR, lists solely in-frame clones and lacks some. This sample has more than 30,000 clones, with 80% found just once. Sequenced input: peripheral blood. The receptors were sampled from a woman in her 70s with acute or convalescent COVID-19. CDR3s include the opening cysteine and the closing phenylalanine or tryptophan. The D gene is left open where the match is weak. Size values are once, few and many counts, or a class for expanded clones, and some rows have none.

.	TRBJ1-1	.	TRBV5-1	TGCGCCAGCAGCCCCGTGGGGCTGAGAGGCACTGAAGCTTTCTTT	CASSPVGLRGTEAFF
.	TRBJ2-2	.	TRBV6-6	TGTGCCAGCAGAAGAGGTGACGGGGAGCTGTTTTTT	CASRRGDGELFF
.	TRBJ2-2	.	TRBV3-1/TRBV3-2	TGTGCCAGCAGCCCCTTGGCGGGGAGTGGGGAGCTGTTTTTT	CASSPLAGSGELFF
.	TRBJ2-7	TRBD2	TRBV29-1	TGCAGCGTAATGCCGGGACTAGCGGATTACGAGCAGTACTTC	CSVMPGLADYEQYF
.	TRBJ2-1	.	TRBV29-1	TGCAGCGTTGAAGAAGCCTATGAGCAGTTCTTC	CSVEEAYEQFF
.	TRBJ1-1	TRBD1	TRBV12-5	TGTGCTAGTGGTTTACCACAGGGGGCGGGGGACACTGAAGCTTTCTTT	CASGLPQGAGDTEAFF
.	TRBJ1-2	TRBD1	TRBV28	TGTGCCAGCAGCCAGGACAGGGGCTACACCTTC	CASSQDRGYTF
large	TRBJ1-5	.	TRBV15	TGTGCCACCAGCACGGGAGGGGATAGCAATCAGCCCCAGCATTTT	CATSTGGDSNQPQHF
.	TRBJ1-2	TRBD1	TRBV6-1	TGTGCCAGCAGTGAAGGTGGACAGGGGTATGGCTACACCTTC	CASSEGGQGYGYTF
.	TRBJ2-1	TRBD2	TRBV7-2	TGTGCCAGCAGCATGAGCGGGAGGGCCGTCGGGGCCTACAATGAGCAGTTCTTC	CASSMSGRAVGAYNEQFF
.	TRBJ2-5	.	TRBV2	TGTGCCAGCATCCCTGGACACGGGGAGACCCAGTACTTC	CASIPGHGETQYF
.	TRBJ2-6	.	TRBV3-1/TRBV3-2	TGTGCCAGCAGCCAAGGGACTTTTAACGTCCTGACTTTC	CASSQGTFNVLTF
few	TRBJ2-2	.	TRBV18	TGTGCCAGCTCACCACTTCTCACCGGGGAGCTGTTTTTT	CASSPLLTGELFF
.	TRBJ2-1	.	TRBV5-1	TGCGCCAGCAGCTCCCGGACAGGGAGGGATGAGCAGTTCTTC	CASSSRTGRDEQFF
.	TRBJ2-3	.	TRBV2	TGTGCCAGCAGTGAGTGGACTGACACAGATACGCAGTATTTT	CASSEWTDTDTQYF
once	TRBJ2-1	TRBD2	TRBV10-3	TGTGCCACCCTAGCGGGAGGAAATGAGCAGTTCTTC	CATLAGGNEQFF
.	TRBJ1-2	TRBD1	TRBV2	TGTGCCAGCAGCTCCGACAGGGGCGGCTACACCTTC	CASSSDRGGYTF
.	TRBJ2-7	TRBD1	TRBV5-6	TGTGCCAGCAGCAGATTAGGGACAGGAACCTACGAGCAGTACTTC	CASSRLGTGTYEQYF
.	TRBJ1-2	TRBD1	TRBV6-5	TGTGCCAGCAGTTACCCTGGACAGGGGGGAGGCTACACCTTC	CASSYPGQGGGYTF
.	TRBJ2-3	.	TRBV10-1	TGCGCCAGCGCCCGCGGCGGAGCAGATACGCAGTATTTT	CASARGGADTQYF
.	TRBJ1-4	.	TRBV18	TGTGCCAGCTCACCAATTGAGGCAACTAATGAAAAACTGTTTTTT	CASSPIEATNEKLFF
once	TRBJ1-4	.	TRBV18	TGTGCCAGCTCACTCGCCAGGGCAGGTCTTAATGAAAAACTGTTTTTT	CASSLARAGLNEKLFF
.	TRBJ1-5	TRBD1	TRBV19	TGTGCCAGTAGTATGGGACAGGGGGCGCCTAGCAATCAGCCCCAGCATTTT	CASSMGQGAPSNQPQHF
.	TRBJ1-2	.	TRBV5-6	TGTGCCAGCAGCTCTACAGGGAACTATGGCTACACCTTC	CASSSTGNYGYTF
.	TRBJ2-5	TRBD1	TRBV11-2	TGTGCCAGCAGCCCGGGACAGGGAATACAAGAGACCCAGTACTTC	CASSPGQGIQETQYF
.	TRBJ2-3	TRBD1	TRBV7-2	TGTGCCAGCAGCTATTCACAGGGGGATACGCAGTATTTT	CASSYSQGDTQYF
few	TRBJ2-6	TRBD2	TRBV5-1	TGCGCCAGCAGCTCGTTCGCTAGCGGTGTTCTTTCTGGGGCCAACGTCCTGACTTTC	CASSSFASGVLSGANVLTF
.	TRBJ2-3	.	TRBV18	TGTGCCAGCTCACCACCGGCAGGGCGATATACCGATACGCAGTATTTT	CASSPPAGRYTDTQYF
.	TRBJ2-1	.	TRBV11-2	TGTGCCAGCAGCTTCATAGCCCGCCAAGATGAGCAGTTCTTC	CASSFIARQDEQFF
.	TRBJ2-7	.	TRBV13	TGTGCCAGCAGCATCCTGGGCCAGAACGAGCAGTACTTC	CASSILGQNEQYF
.	TRBJ1-4	.	TRBV5-1	TGCGCCAGCAGCTCTGGACAGAATAATGAAAAACTGTTTTTT	CASSSGQNNEKLFF
.	TRBJ1-2	TRBD1	TRBV27	TGTGCCAGCAGTGACGGACAGGGGAGCTATGGCTACACCTTC	CASSDGQGSYGYTF
.	TRBJ2-7	TRBD2	TRBV6-5	TGTGCCAGCAGACTAGCGGGAGGGCCGTACGAGCAGTACTTC	CASRLAGGPYEQYF
.	TRBJ1-1	.	TRBV7-8	TGTGCCAGCAGCCCAGTGAACACTGAAGCTTTCTTT	CASSPVNTEAFF
.	TRBJ2-5	TRBD1	TRBV24-1	TGTGCCACCAGTGACCCCACAGGGGGAGAGACCCAGTACTTC	CATSDPTGGETQYF
.	TRBJ2-3	.	TRBV28	TGTGCCATGGGGGACGGGAGCCGAAATACGCAGTATTTT	CAMGDGSRNTQYF
.	TRBJ1-5	.	TRBV6-5	TGTGCCAGCATCCGAACGGGTCAGCCCCAGCATTTT	CASIRTGQPQHF
.	TRBJ2-7	.	TRBV28	TGTGCCAGCAGTCCGAAGAGACTCGCTTACTCCTACGAGCAGTACTTC	CASSPKRLAYSYEQYF
.	TRBJ2-4	TRBD1	TRBV9	TGTGCCAGCAGCGTAGCTACGGGGGACAGGTTCGGAAACATTCAGTACTTC	CASSVATGDRFGNIQYF
few	TRBJ2-3	TRBD2	TRBV9	TGTGCCAGCAGCGCGCTAGCGGCTTCCACAGATACGCAGTATTTT	CASSALAASTDTQYF
few	TRBJ1-5	.	TRBV5-8	TGTGCCAGCAGTACCCCACAGGGAGATCAGCCCCAGCATTTT	CASSTPQGDQPQHF
medium-sized	TRBJ2-1	.	TRBV6-2/TRBV6-3	TGTGCCAGCAGTTACTCAGGACAGTACAATGAGCAGTTCTTC	CASSYSGQYNEQFF
few	TRBJ2-7	TRBD1	TRBV28	TGTGCCAGCACTGAGCCCAGGGGGAGCTCCTACGAGCAGTACTTC	CASTEPRGSSYEQYF
.	TRBJ1-1	TRBD1	TRBV5-1	TGCGCCAGCAGCTTGGGGGTGACAGGGGCAGCTGAAGCTTTCTTT	CASSLGVTGAAEAFF
.	TRBJ1-1	TRBD1	TRBV6-5	TGTGCCAGCAGTCTTACAGGGGGCTACGAAGCTTTCTTT	CASSLTGGYEAFF
.	TRBJ1-6	.	TRBV27	TGTGCCAGCAGTTTAGTCGGGGGGGCACCCCTCCACTTT	CASSLVGGAPLHF
.	TRBJ1-1	TRBD1	TRBV5-4	TGTGCCAGCAGCTTGGCCGTTAGGGGGACAGGGGAGGGTGAAGCTTTCTTT	CASSLAVRGTGEGEAFF
.	TRBJ1-2	.	TRBV7-9	TGTGCCAGCAGCTTAGAGGGCAGGGGCTCCACCTTC	CASSLEGRGSTF
.	TRBJ1-5	.	TRBV6-5	TGTGCCAGCAGGGAGTATAGCAATCAGCCCCAGCATTTT	CASREYSNQPQHF
.	TRBJ1-1	.	TRBV11-2	TGTGCCAGCAGCTTAGGAGCAGGGAACACTGAAGCTTTCTTT	CASSLGAGNTEAFF
.	TRBJ1-2	.	TRBV19	TGTGCCAGTAGTCCAGACAGCTATGGCTACACCTTC	CASSPDSYGYTF
.	TRBJ1-4	.	TRBV5-1	TGCGCCAGCAGCGGACGAACAGGGCTGGAAGAAAAACTGTTTTTT	CASSGRTGLEEKLFF
.	TRBJ1-4	TRBD1	TRBV6-6	TGTGCCAGCAGGGAAACCGGGACAGGGGCTGAAAAACTGTTTTTT	CASRETGTGAEKLFF
.	TRBJ2-3	TRBD2	TRBV18	TGTGCCAGCTCACCGGAAACTAGCGGGGGTACAGATACGCAGTATTTT	CASSPETSGGTDTQYF
.	TRBJ1-1	.	TRBV25-1	TGTGCCAGCAGTGTAGGGAGGGACACTGAAGCTTTCTTT	CASSVGRDTEAFF